This T cell receptor (beta chain) was identified in a study of blood T cell repertoires in COVID-19 (TCRdb year 2020). Study-level background: The collaborator samples originated in the United States, Italy and Spain and spanned the acute and convalescent phases of COVID-19. Nearly every sample came with metadata listing a de-identified subject ID, COVID-19 status, age in years and sex. The material from the prospective study consisted of cDNA or gDNA derived from T cells, B-cell-depleted T cells, or PBMCs. The repertoires were released in a freely available public database intended as a resource for research on the immune response to SARS-CoV-2. The dataset comprised deeply sampled blood TCRbeta repertoires from subjects exposed to, actively infected with, or recovered from COVID-19. The samples were drawn from two sources: the first 160 participants of the ongoing ImmuneRACE study, and 1,254 subjects contributed by 6 global collaborators. Where available, HLA class I and class II types were taken from metadata supplied by the sample provider and were not determined by assay-based typing.

Each collaborating institution followed its own protocols to collect whole blood in K2EDTA tubes. Collaborator samples were shipped for TCRbeta analysis as frozen whole blood, isolated PBMCs, or DNA extracted from either sample type. TCRbeta CDR3 regions were amplified from genomic DNA by means of the immunoSEQ Assay, a bias-controlled multiplex PCR. The paper's processing steps were these. Within the assay, amplification of reference gene primers was used to estimate how many nucleated cells each sample contained. To quantify the absolute abundance of each unique TCRbeta CDR3 rearrangement, sequence reads were collapsed and filtered. For each sample, productive Simpson clonality was calculated as the square root of Simpson's diversity index over productive rearrangements. Entries here come from immuneACCESS through TCRdb and include only in-frame sequences with V and J called. Some clones fail to appear in such tables; in the studies checked, an unresolved V gene covers under half of the shortfall, and the cause of the remainder is unknown. That table furnishes V, J and clone size, whereas the DNA furnished D and trimming. The sample contains some 150,000 clones, about 86% of them found a single time. The ten largest clones add up to roughly 3% of the sample.

Study-wide findings and limitations: How much clinical and demographic metadata was included differed by source and by participant, and the metadata was provided uncurated.

Comments on this clone: Its antigen is not yet known. No much larger clone exists at a distance of one base, and base qualities are not known.

The sample taken for sequencing was peripheral blood. This receptor was obtained from a man aged 65-85 years with acute or convalescent COVID-19.

The nucleotides read TGTGCCAGTAGTATGGGACTCGGGCTAGCGGGAAACAATGAGCAGTTCTTC. Its coded protein is CASSMGLGLAGNNEQFF. The V and J segments used are TRBV19 and TRBJ2-1, with 9 junctional bases fitting TRBD2. Via the germline V gene (reference sequence), CDR1 is LNHDA and CDR2 SQIVND. The cysteine opens and the phenylalanine closes a CDR3 of 17 amino acids. Only the CDR3 DNA is retained, 51 bases long and in frame from the first base. V is cut back by 3 bases and J by 5 bases, with 11 bases in the junction unmatched.